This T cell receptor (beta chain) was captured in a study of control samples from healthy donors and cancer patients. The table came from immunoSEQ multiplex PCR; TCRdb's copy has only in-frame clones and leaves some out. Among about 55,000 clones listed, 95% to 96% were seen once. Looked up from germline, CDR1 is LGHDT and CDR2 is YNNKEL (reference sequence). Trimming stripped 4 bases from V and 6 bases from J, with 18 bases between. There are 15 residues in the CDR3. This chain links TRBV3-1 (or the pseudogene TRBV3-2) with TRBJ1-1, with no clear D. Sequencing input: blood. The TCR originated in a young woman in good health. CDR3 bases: TGTGCCAGCAGCCCGGGCGTTGAGGTGGTGGCTGAAGCTTTCTTT. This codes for CASSPGVEVVAEAFF.